Below, one T cell receptor (beta chain) is given with its context. There were healthy Caucasian individuals from Russia, aged roughly 6 to 90, serving as donors. Next came a second PCR, run for about 6 to 11 cycles, which used a sample-barcoded 5' primer along with a J-beta primer mix. Template switching added a 12-random-nucleotide identifier to every cDNA molecule. A single record per CDR3 protein comes from TCRdb applying MiXCR to the 5' RACE reads. The repertoire includes 450,000 to 600,000 distinct CDR3 sequences, about a quarter of them detected once, and approximately 3.6% sits in the top ten. The entry originates in a study of blood T cells in healthy people across ages. The CDR3 consists of 15 residues. The germline CDR1 and CDR2 sequences are LNHNV and YYDKDF (reference sequence). Trimming shortened V by 1 base and J by 1 base, and 10 bases separated the two germline ends. This sample was also put to use in a study of T cells of mothers and their children.

The clonotype originates from a boy younger than 10 in good health. The chain combines TRBV15 with TRBJ1-1; D is possibly TRBD1 (6 bases). Specimen: blood. CDR3 nucleotides: TGTGCCACCAGCAGAGTCGGCAGGGGGAACACTGAAGCTTTCTTT. This gives the protein CATSRVGRGNTEAFF.